This T cell receptor (beta chain) was captured by sequencing in a study of beta chain features in type 1 diabetes. A single heparinised blood sample, averaging roughly 110 mL, was obtained per donor. Purity (above 98%) was reached by all sorted populations. As every portion of the isolated RNA was reverse transcribed, the sequencing read expressed TCRB transcripts. Sequencing used immunoSEQ multiplex PCR; TCRdb keeps in-frame clones, though not all of them. The sample has hundreds of thousands of clones, around 8.5% seen once. Whole-study findings and limits: Within each of all four CD4+ subsets, Type 1 diabetes patients had TCRB CDR3s that were moderately but significantly shorter.

Note on this clone: Its antigen is still unknown.

The sequenced material came from central memory CD4+ T cells from blood. The source of this sequence is a man aged 25 to 40 with type 1 diabetes.

Here the CDR3 reads CASSLNRFPLHF. The CDR3 bases are TGTGCCAGCAGCTTAAATCGTTTTCCCCTCCACTTT. J is TRBJ1-6 and V is TRBV11-1; D remains ambiguous. This CDR3 has 12 residues. The V end lost 2 bases, the J end lost 13 bases, and 9 bases lay between the germline ends. Germline loops: CDR1 SGHAT, CDR2 FQDESV (reference sequence). The full variable domain, rest sourced from reference TRBV11-1 and TRBJ1-6, is EAEVAQSPRYKITEKSQAVAFWCDPISGHATLYWYRQILGQGPELLVQFQDESVVDDSQLPKDRFSAERLKGVDSTLKIQPAELGDSAMYLCASSLNRFPLHFGNGTRLTVT.